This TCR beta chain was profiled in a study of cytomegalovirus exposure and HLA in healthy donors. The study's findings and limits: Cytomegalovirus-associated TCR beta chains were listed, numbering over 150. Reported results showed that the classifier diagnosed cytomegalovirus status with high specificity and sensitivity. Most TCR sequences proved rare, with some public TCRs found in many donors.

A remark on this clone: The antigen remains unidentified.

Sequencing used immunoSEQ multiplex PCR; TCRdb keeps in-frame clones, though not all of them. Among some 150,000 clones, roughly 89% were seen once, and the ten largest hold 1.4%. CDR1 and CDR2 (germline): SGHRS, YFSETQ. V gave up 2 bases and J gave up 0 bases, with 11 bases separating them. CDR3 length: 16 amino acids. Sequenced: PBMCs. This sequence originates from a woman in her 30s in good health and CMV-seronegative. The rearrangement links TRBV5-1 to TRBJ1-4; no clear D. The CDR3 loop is CASSFMGRTTNEKLFF. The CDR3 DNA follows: TGCGCCAGCAGCTTTATGGGGAGAACAACTAATGAAAAACTGTTTTTT.